The 22 T cell receptor beta chains reported below all come from one sample, sequenced in a study of PD-1 blockade in classical Hodgkin lymphoma. Patients all relapsed after autologous stem cell transplantation, and there was variation in brentuximab vedotin exposure. Magnetic negative selection of thawed PBMCs was the method by which CD4+ T cells were purified. TCRdb's table, derived via immunoSEQ multiplex PCR, lists solely in-frame clones and lacks some. The sample lists about 4,000 clones; 78% were seen once. The specimen was CD4+ T cells from blood, collected at baseline. The receptors stem from a human donor with classical Hodgkin lymphoma.

In nucleotides, the CDR3 is TGTGCCAGCAGTGACTCAAACAAGAACACTGAAGCTTTCTTT. Encoded protein: CASSDSNKNTEAFF. This chain uses TRBV6-4 with TRBJ1-1; D is undetermined. V shed 0 bases and J shed 1 base, with 6 bases lying between them. The V gene's germline CDR1 is MRHNA and CDR2 SNTAGT. CDR3 length: 14 amino acids.

The chain has TRBV2 and TRBJ2-5, with a weak D call TRBD2 (5 bases). V lost 5 bases to trimming and J lost 2 bases, with 6 bases between them. The germline V gene encodes CDR1 SNHLY and CDR2 FYNNEI. The CDR3 extends over 12 amino acids. As DNA, the CDR3 is TGTGCCAGCAGTCGGACTCAAGAGACCCAGTACTTC. Protein sequence: CASSRTQETQYF.

V is TRBV20-1 and J is TRBJ1-2; D is undetermined. Deletions cut 5 bases from V and 1 base from J, with 5 bases between. Germline loops: CDR1 DFQATT, CDR2 SNEGSKA (reference sequence). This CDR3 spans 11 amino acids. The CDR3 region has the DNA TGCAGTGCTCCGGTTAACTATGGCTACACCTTC. Its protein product is CSAPVNYGYTF.

The chain links TRBV28 to TRBJ1-4; 7 bases agree with TRBD1. V trimming: 6 bases; J trimming: 5 bases; junction bases outside the gene matches: 6. This CDR3 comprises 14 residues. Looked up from germline, CDR1 is MDHEN and CDR2 is SYDVKM. The CDR3 loop reads CASRTGTANEKLFF. CDR3 coding DNA: TGTGCCAGCAGAACCGGGACAGCCAATGAAAAACTGTTTTTT.

The J gene is TRBJ2-6, the V gene TRBV10-1; D remains unclear. Between the trimmed V and J ends, which lost 4 bases and 5 bases, there was a span of 18 bases. This CDR3 is 17 amino acids long. From germline, CDR1 is WNHNN and CDR2 SYGVQD (reference sequence). The CDR3 DNA reads TGCGCCAGCAGTGGTCAATACGCACAAAGTCGGGCCAACGTCCTGACTTTC. Protein: CASSGQYAQSRANVLTF.

The chain employs TRBV7-9 and TRBJ1-3; the D is unclear. The germline V gene has CDR1 SEHNR and CDR2 FQNEAQ (reference sequence). The CDR3 length is 15 residues. V was pared by 3 bases and J by 4 bases, with 13 bases between. CDR3 region: CASSLTRLAGNTIYF. In nucleotides, the CDR3 is TGTGCCAGCAGCTTGACAAGGCTGGCCGGAAACACCATATATTTT.

The table lists this clone with a few counts. The chain employs TRBV7-2 and TRBJ2-3; 11 nucleotides line up with TRBD2. This CDR3 has 13 amino acids. With 3 bases clipped from V and 12 bases from J, the junction kept 5 bases outside the gene matches. Germline lookup yields CDR1 SGHTA and CDR2 FQGNSA. The CDR3 bases are TGTGCCAGCAGCTTTTCTAGCGGGGGGTCCCAGTATTTT. Protein: CASSFSSGGSQYF.

The count of this clone is one. This sequence joins TRBV29-1 and TRBJ1-2; maybe TRBD1 (5 bases). CDR1 and CDR2 (germline): SQVTM, ANQGSEA. This CDR3 contains 16 residues. V shed 3 bases and J shed 5 bases, with 22 bases lying between them. The CDR3 DNA is TGCAGCGTTGAGGGTGGTTATGCCGGGGGAAGGTATGGCTACACCTTC. Its translation is CSVEGGYAGGRYGYTF. Looking up the rest from reference TRBV29-1 and TRBJ1-2 gives the full variable domain: SAVISQKPSRDICQRGTSLTIQCQVDSQVTMMFWYRQQPGQSLTLIATANQGSEATYESGFVIDKFPISRPNLTFSTLTVSNMSPEDSSIYLCSVEGGYAGGRYGYTFGSGTRLTVV.

This clone was detected a few times. This chain connects TRBV28 to TRBJ1-4; 12 positions match TRBD1. Germline CDR1 reads MDHEN; CDR2 reads SYDVKM. V shed 2 bases, J shed 5 bases, and the junction held 0 bases outside the gene matches. The CDR3 runs to 15 residues. The CDR3, as DNA: TGTGCCAGCAGTTTAGGGACAGGGGGCAATGAAAAACTGTTTTTT. It encodes CASSLGTGGNEKLFF.

The chain employs TRBV6-5 and TRBJ1-2, with 10 bases matching TRBD1. This CDR3 comprises 15 residues. Unmatched junction bases numbered 8, after V lost 7 bases and J lost 3 bases. Germline-derived CDR1 and CDR2 are MNHEY and SVGAGI. CDR3 nucleotide sequence: TGTGCCAGCATGGGGGACAGGGGTCGGGACTATGGCTACACCTTC. It specifies CASMGDRGRDYGYTF.

This sequence joins TRBV27 and TRBJ1-1, with D possibly being TRBD1 (5 bases). Looked up from germline, CDR1 is MNHEY and CDR2 is SMNVEV (reference sequence). This CDR3 comprises 14 residues. V was cut by 3 bases and J by 4 bases, with 12 bases left in between. CDR3 amino acids: CASSFNRGVTEAFF. CDR3 bases: TGTGCCAGCAGTTTCAATAGGGGCGTCACTGAAGCTTTCTTT.

This clone was found once. The genes are TRBV9 and TRBJ2-3; TRBD1 might be the D (6 bases). This CDR3 comprises 13 residues. V was shortened by 4 bases and J by 6 bases, with 12 bases between the two germline ends. Per germline, CDR1 SGDLS and CDR2 YYNGEE. CDR3 protein: CASSRTRGDTQYF. In DNA form, the CDR3 reads TGTGCCAGCAGCCGGACCAGGGGCGATACGCAGTATTTT.

The rearrangement uses TRBV28 and TRBJ1-2; tentatively, D is TRBD1 (6 bases). Trimming removed 6 bases at V and 4 bases at J, with 15 bases between. Germline V CDR1 and CDR2: MDHEN, SYDVKM. The CDR3 has 14 residues. The CDR3 DNA follows: TGTGCCAGCAGAATTGGACAGCACCTCTATGGCTACACCTTC. Protein: CASRIGQHLYGYTF.

The genes are TRBV18 and TRBJ1-1; D ambiguous. Germline CDR1 and CDR2: KGHSH and LQKENI. V was cut by 6 bases and J by 6 bases, with 11 bases left in between. The CDR3 loop spans 12 amino acids. CDR3 sequence reads: CASSPETAEAFF. In nucleotides, the CDR3 is TGTGCCAGCTCTCCAGAGACGGCTGAAGCTTTCTTT.

Comment on this clone: A read error may produce the germline difference seen at one junction end. The chain links TRBV10-2 to TRBJ2-7; 10 bases align to TRBD1. This CDR3 has 13 amino acids. Per the germline V gene, CDR1 is WSHSY and CDR2 is SAAADI. CDR3 DNA sequence: TGCGCCAGCAGGACAGGGGGCGCCTACGGGCAGTACTTC. The encoded protein is CASRTGGAYGQYF.

This chain uses TRBV7-2 with TRBJ1-2; D gene unclear. V shed 6 bases and J shed 4 bases, with 15 bases lying between them. The CDR3 is 14 residues long. Germline V CDR1 and CDR2: SGHTA, FQGNSA. CDR3 region: CASSSRGESYGYTF. The CDR3 DNA sequence: TGTGCCAGCAGTTCTCGCGGCGAATCCTATGGCTACACCTTC.

The J gene is TRBJ2-1, the V gene TRBV7-9; D is possibly TRBD1 or TRBD2 (6 bases each). Germline loops: CDR1 SEHNR, CDR2 FQNEAQ (reference sequence). V dropped 1 base and J dropped 7 bases, with 17 bases sitting between them. The CDR3 spans 16 residues. The CDR3 DNA reads TGTGCCAGCAGCTTAGGGGGGGCTATTACAAAGAATGAGCAGTTCTTC. It encodes CASSLGGAITKNEQFF.

This clone was picked up one time. V gene TRBV5-4 combines with J gene TRBJ1-1, with a tentative D call TRBD1 (5 bases). Deletions cut 4 bases from V and 3 bases from J, with 13 bases between. This CDR3 is 14 amino acids long. Germline assignment: CDR1 SGHNT and CDR2 YYREEE (reference sequence). The CDR3: CASSPGGVYTEAFF. The CDR3 nucleotides are TGTGCCAGCAGCCCCGGGGGAGTCTACACTGAAGCTTTCTTT.

This clone showed up just once. The chain employs TRBV18 and TRBJ2-1; D gene unclear. This CDR3 has 17 residues. Germline loops: CDR1 KGHSH, CDR2 LQKENI. Trimming left V 3 bases short and J 4 bases short, with 19 bases between. DNA of the CDR3: TGTGCCAGCTCACCTTCGATCATGATCGGGCAATACAATGAGCAGTTCTTC. Translating gives CASSPSIMIGQYNEQFF.

The CDR3 region is CASSFAVDTQYF. CDR3 in DNA: TGTGCCAGCAGCTTCGCAGTGGATACGCAGTATTTT. The chain couples TRBV7-3 to TRBJ2-3; D remains unclear. Germline CDR1 and CDR2: SGHTA and FQGTGA. The CDR3 runs 12 residues. V was clipped by 3 bases and J by 6 bases, with 7 bases between them.

The chain employs TRBV28 and TRBJ1-5; D uncertain. The ends were cut back, 2 bases at V and 6 bases at J, with 14 bases in the middle. Per germline, CDR1 MDHEN and CDR2 SYDVKM. The CDR3 is 15 residues long. The CDR3 protein is CASSLMRGEGQPQHF. CDR3 nucleotides: TGTGCCAGCAGTTTAATGCGGGGAGAAGGTCAGCCCCAGCATTTT.

This chain links TRBV7-2 with TRBJ1-1; possibly TRBD1 for D (5 bases). The germline V gene encodes CDR1 SGHTA and CDR2 FQGNSA. This CDR3 comprises 15 residues. The V end lost 2 bases, the J end lost 5 bases, and 15 bases lay between the germline ends. The CDR3 loop is CASSLWAAGVTEAFF. CDR3 sequence (DNA): TGTGCCAGCAGCTTATGGGCCGCGGGGGTTACTGAAGCTTTCTTT.